This TCR beta chain was observed in a study of human T cells and chemical hapten exposure. For the study at large: Patch tests put 0.01% DPC on the upper back, and the results were checked at 6 days. Findings of the study overall: Because all patients had alopecia, their immune responses might differ from healthy ones. TCRs exceeding a frequency of 1 in 1000 stayed unchanged under DPC sensitization.

In its sample, this clonotype was seen a few times. Antigen unknown. Indicated treatment: therapeutic diphenylcyclopropenone sensitization with weekly scalp DPC. Total RNA was extracted from unfractionated whole blood. V was trimmed by 0 bases and J by 5 bases, leaving 14 bases between them. CDR1 and CDR2 (germline): SGHRS, YFSETQ. The CDR3 totals 15 residues. The study's library attached unique molecular identifiers to single cDNA molecules. TCRdb recomputed calls from the reads with MiXCR, one row per CDR3 protein. The sample lists several thousand distinct CDR3 sequences, roughly 50% occurring once. The sample consisted of whole blood, taken before DPC sensitization or 2, 6, or about 24 weeks after (not recorded which). The TCR was taken from an adult with alopecia areata. Some clones in this sample may be carry-over from other donors' samples. This table probably holds off-target reads from a library built for another chain. V and J are TRBV5-1 and TRBJ2-5; D is unclear. As DNA, the CDR3 is TGCGCCAGCAGCTTGGAGTCCCCGAGCTTGGAGACCCAGTACTTC. Amino acid sequence: CASSLESPSLETQYF.